Presented here are 9 T cell receptor beta chains from one specimen sequenced in a study of circulating CD8 cells and anti-PD-1 response in melanoma. TCR libraries were prepared from about 15 ng of total RNA with the QIAseq Immune Repertoire TCR panel. TCRdb re-called the reads with MiXCR, one entry per CDR3 protein. This sample has 700 to 900 distinct CDR3 sequences, with around 7.9% found just once. Sorting of live CD3+CD8+TCRalphabeta+ cells by PD-1 and/or TIGIT gave four subsets. This sample comprised CD8+ T cells from PBMCs, obtained at baseline or after one month of anti-PD-1 therapy (not recorded which). The receptor source for this set is a human donor with melanoma.

By share, this clonotype counts as medium-sized. This chain links TRBV19 with TRBJ2-2, with D possibly being TRBD1 or TRBD2 (5 bases each). V was trimmed by 6 bases and J by 2 bases, leaving 13 bases between them. This CDR3 region has 15 residues. Per germline, CDR1 LNHDA and CDR2 SQIVND (reference sequence). The CDR3 nucleotides are TGTGCCAGTAGATCCGGGACCACCAACACCGGGGAGCTGTTTTTT. Protein sequence: CASRSGTTNTGELFF.

Judged by abundance, this clonotype is medium-sized. V gene TRBV20-1 combines with J gene TRBJ2-7; TRBD1 agrees at 7 bases. The CDR3 totals 14 residues. Germline CDR1 DFQATT, CDR2 SNEGSKA (reference sequence). Trimming at V came to 0 bases and at J to 1 base, leaving 3 bases not matched to a gene. The CDR3 DNA is TGCAGTGCTAGAGATGGGGACAGATCCTACGAGCAGTACTTC. Its translation: CSARDGDRSYEQYF.

This clonotype is large by share. The chain has TRBV29-1 and TRBJ2-3; D gene ambiguous. CDR1 is SQVTM and CDR2 is ANQGSEA in the germline V gene. The V gene lost 8 bases and the J gene lost 8 bases, with 14 bases spanning the gap. This CDR3 spans 11 amino acids. In nucleotides, the CDR3 is TGCAGCATCAACCAAGCTTTTACGCAGTATTTT. This translates into CSINQAFTQYF.

This chain joins TRBV29-1 and TRBJ2-6; no clear D gene. Trimming pared 0 bases from V and 0 bases from J, leaving 9 bases between. Germline V gives CDR1 SQVTM, CDR2 ANQGSEA. CDR3 length equals 16 residues. As DNA, the CDR3 is TGCAGCGTTGAAGAAACGGAAACCTCTGGGGCCAACGTCCTGACTTTC. Amino acid sequence: CSVEETETSGANVLTF.

In its sample, this clonotype ranks as large. The chain links TRBV27 to TRBJ2-7; possible D gene TRBD2, 7 bases. CDR3 size: 13 residues. Trimming stripped 5 bases from V and 4 bases from J, with 12 bases between. Per the germline V gene, CDR1 is MNHEY and CDR2 is SMNVEV (reference sequence). DNA of the CDR3: TGTGCCAGCAGTCCGGGGGGCCTGTACGAGCAGTACTTC. Translated, it gives CASSPGGLYEQYF.

This clonotype was counted a few times. This may arise from a read error, as a much more abundant clone is one base away. This chain links TRBV27 with TRBJ2-2, with 8 bases identical to TRBD2. From germline, CDR1 is MNHEY and CDR2 SMNVEV (reference sequence). CDR3 length: 17 residues. V dropped 5 bases and J dropped 8; count of bases not matched to a gene: 16. CDR3 loop: CASSLDVGLAGRGELFF. DNA of the CDR3: TGTGCCAGCAGTCTCGATGTCGGGCTAGCGGGTAGGGGGGAGCTGTTTTTT.

By sample share, this clonotype is medium-sized. The chain links TRBV2 to TRBJ2-6; 12 bases align to TRBD2. V lost 3 bases, J lost 2 bases, and 5 bases stayed unmatched. Germline CDR1 SNHLY, CDR2 FYNNEI. The CDR3 has 18 amino acids. In DNA, the CDR3 is TGTGCCAGCAGTGACACTAGCGGGGGGCTGGCTGGGGCCAACGTCCTGACTTTC. This codes for CASSDTSGGLAGANVLTF.

This clonotype is medium-sized by share. The V gene is TRBV6-5, the J gene TRBJ1-1, with 10 bases that match TRBD1. CDR1 is MNHEY, CDR2 SVGAGI, per germline. The ends lost 6 bases at V and 1 base at J; junction bases unmatched: 8. The CDR3 covers 16 residues. The CDR3 coding sequence is TGTGCCAGCAGCCGGGACAGGGGTAGGACGAACACTGAAGCTTTCTTT. Translation: CASSRDRGRTNTEAFF.

By share of the sample, this clonotype is medium-sized. This rearrangement joins TRBV11-1 to TRBJ1-1; no clear D gene. From germline, CDR1 is SGHAT and CDR2 FQDESV (reference sequence). This CDR3 has 19 amino acids. The V and J ends lost 5 bases and 6 bases respectively, with 31 bases between them. Here the CDR3 DNA reads TGTGCCAGCAGCCTGAGAGGTGGGAGCTCCCCGGGTTATAACTCTGAAGCTTTCTTT. Amino acid sequence: CASSLRGGSSPGYNSEAFF.